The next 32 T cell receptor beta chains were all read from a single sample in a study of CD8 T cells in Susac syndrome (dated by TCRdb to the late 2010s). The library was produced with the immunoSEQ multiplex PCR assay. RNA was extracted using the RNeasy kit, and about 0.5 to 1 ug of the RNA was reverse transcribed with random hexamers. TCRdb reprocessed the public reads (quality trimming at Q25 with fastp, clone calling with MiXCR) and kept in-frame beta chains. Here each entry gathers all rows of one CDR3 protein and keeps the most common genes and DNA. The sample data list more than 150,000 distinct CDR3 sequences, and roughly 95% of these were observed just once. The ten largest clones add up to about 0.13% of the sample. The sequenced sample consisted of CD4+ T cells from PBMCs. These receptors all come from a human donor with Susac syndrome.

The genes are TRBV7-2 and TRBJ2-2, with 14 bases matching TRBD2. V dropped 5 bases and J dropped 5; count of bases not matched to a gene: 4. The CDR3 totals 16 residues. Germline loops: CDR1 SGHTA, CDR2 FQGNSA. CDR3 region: CASSHWTSGRTGELFF. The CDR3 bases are TGTGCCAGCAGCCATTGGACTAGCGGGAGGACCGGGGAGCTGTTTTTT.

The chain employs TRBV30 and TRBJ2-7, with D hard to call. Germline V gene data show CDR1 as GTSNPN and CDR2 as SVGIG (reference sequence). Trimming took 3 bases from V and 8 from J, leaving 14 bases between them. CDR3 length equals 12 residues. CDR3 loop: CAWRQYSGQQYF. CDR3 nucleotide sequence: TGTGCCTGGAGGCAGTATTCAGGCCAGCAGTACTTC.

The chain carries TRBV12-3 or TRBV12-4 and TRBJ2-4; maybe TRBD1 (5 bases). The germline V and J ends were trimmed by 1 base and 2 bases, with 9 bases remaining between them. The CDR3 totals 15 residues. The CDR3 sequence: CASSLEGPTKNIQYF. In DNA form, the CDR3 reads TGTGCCAGCAGTTTAGAGGGGCCGACCAAAAACATTCAGTACTTC.

The CDR3 region is CASSYGQGSYEQYF. The CDR3 bases are TGTGCCAGCAGCTACGGCCAGGGGTCCTACGAGCAGTACTTC. The chain couples TRBV7-2 to TRBJ2-7; weak D call: TRBD1 (6 bases). Per germline, CDR1 SGHTA and CDR2 FQGNSA. This CDR3 region has 14 residues. The V end was cut by 4 bases, the J end by 1 base, with 11 bases between.

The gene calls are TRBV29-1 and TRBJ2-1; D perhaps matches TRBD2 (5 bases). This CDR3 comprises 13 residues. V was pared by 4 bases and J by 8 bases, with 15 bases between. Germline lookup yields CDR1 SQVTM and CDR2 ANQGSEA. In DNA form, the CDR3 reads TGCAGCGTTGGCAGCGGACCGACGGATGAGCAGTTCTTC. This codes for CSVGSGPTDEQFF.

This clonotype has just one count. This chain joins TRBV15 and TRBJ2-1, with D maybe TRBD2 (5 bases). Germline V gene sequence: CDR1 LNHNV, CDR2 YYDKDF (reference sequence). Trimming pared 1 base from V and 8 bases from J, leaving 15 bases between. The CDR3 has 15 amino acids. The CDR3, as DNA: TGTGCCACCAGCAGAGTTCGGAGGAGTTCCGATGAGCAGTTCTTC. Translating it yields CATSRVRRSSDEQFF. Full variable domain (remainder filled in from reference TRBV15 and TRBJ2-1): DAMVIQNPRYQVTQFGKPVTLSCSQTLNHNVMYWYQQKSSQAPKLLFHYYDKDFNNEADTPDNFQSRRPNTSFCFLDIRSPGLGDTAMYLCATSRVRRSSDEQFFGPGTRLTVL.

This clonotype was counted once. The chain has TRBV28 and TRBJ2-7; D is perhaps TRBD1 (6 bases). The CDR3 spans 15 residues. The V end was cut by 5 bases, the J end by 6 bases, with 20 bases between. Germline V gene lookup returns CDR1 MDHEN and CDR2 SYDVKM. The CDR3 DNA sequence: TGTGCCAGCAGTCCGGCGGACAGACAGATGGGCGAGCAGTACTTC. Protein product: CASSPADRQMGEQYF.

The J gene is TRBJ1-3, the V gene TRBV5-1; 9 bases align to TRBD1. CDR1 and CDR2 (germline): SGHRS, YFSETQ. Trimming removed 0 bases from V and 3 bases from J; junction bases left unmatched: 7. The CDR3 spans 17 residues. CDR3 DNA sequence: TGCGCCAGCAGCTTGGACGGGACAGGGAGTAATGGAAACACCATATATTTT. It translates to CASSLDGTGSNGNTIYF.

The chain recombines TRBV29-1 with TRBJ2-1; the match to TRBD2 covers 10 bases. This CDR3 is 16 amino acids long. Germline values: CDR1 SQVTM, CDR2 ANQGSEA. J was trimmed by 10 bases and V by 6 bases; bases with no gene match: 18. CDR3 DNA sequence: TGCAGCGTCGAAAAACGACAGGGACTAGCGCCCAAGGAGCAGTTCTTC. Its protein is CSVEKRQGLAPKEQFF.

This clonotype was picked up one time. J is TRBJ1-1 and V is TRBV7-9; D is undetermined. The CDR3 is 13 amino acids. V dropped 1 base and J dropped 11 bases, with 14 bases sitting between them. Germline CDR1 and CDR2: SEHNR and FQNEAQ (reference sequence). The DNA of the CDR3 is TGTGCCAGCAGCTTAGTCTACATCCCTTGGGCTTTCTTT. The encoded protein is CASSLVYIPWAFF.

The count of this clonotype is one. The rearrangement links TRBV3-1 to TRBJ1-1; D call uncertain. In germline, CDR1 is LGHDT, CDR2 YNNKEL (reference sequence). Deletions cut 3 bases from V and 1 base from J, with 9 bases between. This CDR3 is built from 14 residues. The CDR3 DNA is TGTGCCAGCAGCCAGACGGACGGGAACACTGAAGCTTTCTTT. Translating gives CASSQTDGNTEAFF. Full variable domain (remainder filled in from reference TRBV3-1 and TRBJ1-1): DTAVSQTPKYLVTQMGNDKSIKCEQNLGHDTMYWYKQDSKKFLKIMFSYNNKELIINETVPNRFSPKSPDKAHLNLHINSLELGDSAVYFCASSQTDGNTEAFFGQGTRLTVV.

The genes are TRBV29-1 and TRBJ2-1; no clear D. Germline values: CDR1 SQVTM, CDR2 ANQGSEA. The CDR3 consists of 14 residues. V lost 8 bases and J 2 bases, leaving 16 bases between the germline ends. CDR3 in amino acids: CSTDSGSPYNEQFF. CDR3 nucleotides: TGCAGCACAGACTCTGGGTCGCCCTACAATGAGCAGTTCTTC.

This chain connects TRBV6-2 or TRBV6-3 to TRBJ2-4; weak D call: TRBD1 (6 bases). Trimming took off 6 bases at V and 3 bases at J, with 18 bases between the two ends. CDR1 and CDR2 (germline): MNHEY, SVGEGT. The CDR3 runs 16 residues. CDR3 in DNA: TGTGCCAGCAGCCAGGGGCACCAGCTTGGCAAAAACATTCAGTACTTC. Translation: CASSQGHQLGKNIQYF.

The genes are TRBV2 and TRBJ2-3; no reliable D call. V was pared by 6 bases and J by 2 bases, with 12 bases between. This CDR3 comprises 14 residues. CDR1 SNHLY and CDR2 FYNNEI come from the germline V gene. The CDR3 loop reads CASRLEWHTDTQYF. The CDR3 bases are TGTGCCAGCAGGCTGGAGTGGCACACAGATACGCAGTATTTT. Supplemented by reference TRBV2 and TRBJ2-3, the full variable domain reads EPEVTQTPSHQVTQMGQEVILRCVPISNHLYFYWYRQILGQKVEFLVSFYNNEISEKSEIFDDQFSVERPDGSNFTLKIRSTKLEDSAMYFCASRLEWHTDTQYFGPGTRLTVL.

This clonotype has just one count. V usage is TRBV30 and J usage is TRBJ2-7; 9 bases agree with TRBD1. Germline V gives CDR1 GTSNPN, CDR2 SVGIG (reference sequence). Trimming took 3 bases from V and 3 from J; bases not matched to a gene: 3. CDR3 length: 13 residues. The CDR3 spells CAWSGQGSYEQYF. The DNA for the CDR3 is TGTGCCTGGAGCGGACAGGGGAGCTACGAGCAGTACTTC.

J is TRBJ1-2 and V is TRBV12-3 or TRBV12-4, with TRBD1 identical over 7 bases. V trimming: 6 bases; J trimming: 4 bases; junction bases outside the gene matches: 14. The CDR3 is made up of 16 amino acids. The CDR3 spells CASRADEGALGYGYTF. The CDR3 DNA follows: TGTGCCAGCAGAGCGGACGAGGGGGCGCTGGGCTATGGCTACACCTTC.

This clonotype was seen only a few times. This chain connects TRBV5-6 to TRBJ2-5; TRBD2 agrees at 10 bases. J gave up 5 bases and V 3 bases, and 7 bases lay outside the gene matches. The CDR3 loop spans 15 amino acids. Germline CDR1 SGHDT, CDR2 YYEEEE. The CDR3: CASSSSGGARETQYF. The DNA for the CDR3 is TGTGCCAGCAGCTCGAGCGGGGGGGCTCGGGAGACCCAGTACTTC. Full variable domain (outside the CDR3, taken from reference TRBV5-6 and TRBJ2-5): DAGVTQSPTHLIKTRGQQVTLRCSPKSGHDTVSWYQQALGQGPQFIFQYYEEEERQRGNFPDRFSGHQFPNYSSELNVNALLLGDSALYLCASSSSGGARETQYFGPGTRLLVL.

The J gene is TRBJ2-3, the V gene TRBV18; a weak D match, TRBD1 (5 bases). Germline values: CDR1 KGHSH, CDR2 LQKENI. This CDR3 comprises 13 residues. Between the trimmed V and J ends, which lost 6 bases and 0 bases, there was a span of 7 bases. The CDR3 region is CASSTASTDTQYF. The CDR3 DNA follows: TGTGCCAGCTCGACAGCCAGCACAGATACGCAGTATTTT.

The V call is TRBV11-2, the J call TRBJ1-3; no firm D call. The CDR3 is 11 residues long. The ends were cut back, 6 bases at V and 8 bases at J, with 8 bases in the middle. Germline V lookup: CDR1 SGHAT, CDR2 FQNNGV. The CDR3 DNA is TGTGCCAGCAGTTCGTGGGACACCATATATTTT. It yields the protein CASSSWDTIYF.

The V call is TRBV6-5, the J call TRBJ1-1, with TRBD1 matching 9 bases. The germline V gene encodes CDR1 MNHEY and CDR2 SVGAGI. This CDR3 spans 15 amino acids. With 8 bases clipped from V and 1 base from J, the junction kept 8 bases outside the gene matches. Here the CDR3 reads CASLPLTGGNTEAFF. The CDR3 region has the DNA TGTGCCAGCCTCCCCTTGACAGGGGGGAACACTGAAGCTTTCTTT.

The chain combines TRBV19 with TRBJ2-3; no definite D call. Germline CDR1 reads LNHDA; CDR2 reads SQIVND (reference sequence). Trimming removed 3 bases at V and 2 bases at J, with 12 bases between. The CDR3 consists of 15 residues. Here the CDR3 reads CASSMVGKFTDTQYF. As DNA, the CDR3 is TGTGCCAGTAGTATGGTCGGCAAATTCACAGATACGCAGTATTTT.

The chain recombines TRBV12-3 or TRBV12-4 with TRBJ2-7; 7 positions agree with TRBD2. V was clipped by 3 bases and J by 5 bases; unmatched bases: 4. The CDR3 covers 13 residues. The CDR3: CASSFAGANEQYF. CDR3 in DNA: TGTGCCAGCAGTTTCGCGGGAGCCAACGAGCAGTACTTC.

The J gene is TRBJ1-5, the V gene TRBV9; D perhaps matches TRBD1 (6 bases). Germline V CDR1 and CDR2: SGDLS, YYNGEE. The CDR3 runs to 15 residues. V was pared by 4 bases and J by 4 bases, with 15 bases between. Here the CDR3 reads CASSLGGGDNQPQHF. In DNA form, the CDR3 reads TGTGCCAGCAGCCTAGGGGGGGGCGATAATCAGCCCCAGCATTTT.

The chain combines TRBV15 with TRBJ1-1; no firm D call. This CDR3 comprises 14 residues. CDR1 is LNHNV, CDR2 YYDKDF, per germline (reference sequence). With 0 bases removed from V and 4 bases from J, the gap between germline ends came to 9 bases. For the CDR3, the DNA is TGTGCCACCAGCAGAGATGCGATGGGCACTGAAGCTTTCTTT. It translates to CATSRDAMGTEAFF.

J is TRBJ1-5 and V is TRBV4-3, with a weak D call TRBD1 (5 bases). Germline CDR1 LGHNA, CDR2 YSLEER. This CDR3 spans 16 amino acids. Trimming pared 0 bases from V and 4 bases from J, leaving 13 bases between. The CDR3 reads CASSQDPGRYNQPQHF. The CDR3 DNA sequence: TGCGCCAGCAGCCAAGATCCGGGACGGTATAATCAGCCCCAGCATTTT.

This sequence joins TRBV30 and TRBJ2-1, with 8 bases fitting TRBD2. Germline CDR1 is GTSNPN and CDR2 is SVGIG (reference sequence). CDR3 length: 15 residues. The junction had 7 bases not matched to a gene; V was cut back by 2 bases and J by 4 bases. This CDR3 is CAWSWASGLYNEQFF. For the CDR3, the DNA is TGTGCCTGGAGTTGGGCTAGCGGGCTTTACAATGAGCAGTTCTTC.

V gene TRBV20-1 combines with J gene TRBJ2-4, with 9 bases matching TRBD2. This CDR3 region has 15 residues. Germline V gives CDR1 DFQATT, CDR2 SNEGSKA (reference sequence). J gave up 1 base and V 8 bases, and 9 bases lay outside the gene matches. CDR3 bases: TGCAGTCGACTAGCGGCAGTGGGGGCCAAAAACATTCAGTACTTC. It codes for CSRLAAVGAKNIQYF.

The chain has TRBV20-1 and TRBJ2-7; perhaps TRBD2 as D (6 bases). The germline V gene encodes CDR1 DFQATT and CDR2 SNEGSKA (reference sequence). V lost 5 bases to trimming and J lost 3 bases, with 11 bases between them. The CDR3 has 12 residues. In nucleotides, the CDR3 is TGCAGTGCTTCTGGGACTCGCTACGAGCAGTACTTC. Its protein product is CSASGTRYEQYF.

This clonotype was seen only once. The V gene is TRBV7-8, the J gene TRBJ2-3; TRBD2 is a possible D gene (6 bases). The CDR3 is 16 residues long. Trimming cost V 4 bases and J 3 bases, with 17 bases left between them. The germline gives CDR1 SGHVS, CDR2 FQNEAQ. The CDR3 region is CASSSKIRLETDTQYF. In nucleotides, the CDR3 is TGTGCCAGCAGCTCAAAGATCCGACTAGAGACAGATACGCAGTATTTT.

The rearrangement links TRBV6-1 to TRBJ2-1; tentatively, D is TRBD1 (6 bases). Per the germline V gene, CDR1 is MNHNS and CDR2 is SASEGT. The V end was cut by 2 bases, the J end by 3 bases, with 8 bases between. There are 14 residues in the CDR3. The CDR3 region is CASSETRGYNEQFF. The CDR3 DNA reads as TGTGCCAGCAGTGAAACCAGGGGCTACAATGAGCAGTTCTTC.

CDR3 sequence: CASSGSAGMVTGEQFF. In nucleotides, the CDR3 is TGTGCCAGCAGTGGGTCGGCAGGGATGGTTACCGGGGAGCAGTTCTTC. The chain combines TRBV2 with TRBJ2-1; maybe TRBD1 (5 bases). The CDR3 has 16 residues. CDR1 and CDR2 from the germline V gene are SNHLY and FYNNEI. Trimming left V 4 bases short and J 10 bases short, with 23 bases between.

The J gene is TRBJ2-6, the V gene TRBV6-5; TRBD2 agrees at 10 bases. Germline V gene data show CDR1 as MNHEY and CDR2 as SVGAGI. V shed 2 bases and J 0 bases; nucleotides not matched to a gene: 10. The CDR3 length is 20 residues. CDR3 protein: CASSYGSGRSRTSGANVLTF. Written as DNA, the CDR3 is TGTGCCAGCAGTTACGGTAGCGGGAGGTCCCGAACCTCTGGGGCCAACGTCCTGACTTTC.